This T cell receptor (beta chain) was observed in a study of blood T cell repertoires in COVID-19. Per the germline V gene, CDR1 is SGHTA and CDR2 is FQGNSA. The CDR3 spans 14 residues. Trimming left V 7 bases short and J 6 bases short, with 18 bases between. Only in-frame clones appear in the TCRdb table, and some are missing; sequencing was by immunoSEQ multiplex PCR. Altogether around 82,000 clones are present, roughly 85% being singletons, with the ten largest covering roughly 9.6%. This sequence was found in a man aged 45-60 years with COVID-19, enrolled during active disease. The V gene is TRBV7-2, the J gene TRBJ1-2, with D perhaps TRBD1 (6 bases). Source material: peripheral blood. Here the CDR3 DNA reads TGTGCCAGCAATAGGAGAACAGGGTCTCATGGCTACACCTTC. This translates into CASNRRTGSHGYTF.